This TCR beta chain was profiled in a study of OX40 agonist ivuxolimab in advanced cancers. Sequencing was performed with immunoSEQ multiplex PCR; in TCRdb, only in-frame clones are kept and a portion is missing. The sample lists tens of thousands of clones, around 89% seen once, with around 0.45% in the top ten. The sequence derives from an adult with an advanced solid tumor such as melanoma, head and neck, liver or kidney cancer. This specimen consisted of CD4+ or CD8+ T cells sorted from blood, obtained in a trial of the OX40 agonist ivuxolimab.

CDR3 DNA sequence: TGTGCCAGCAGCCCTCAACAAGGGCAGGCGTCGAGCTCTGGGGCCAACGTCCTGACTTTC. It encodes CASSPQQGQASSSGANVLTF. The chain joins TRBV21-1 to TRBJ2-6. TRBV21-1 corresponds to a pseudogene. The CDR3 covers 20 residues.